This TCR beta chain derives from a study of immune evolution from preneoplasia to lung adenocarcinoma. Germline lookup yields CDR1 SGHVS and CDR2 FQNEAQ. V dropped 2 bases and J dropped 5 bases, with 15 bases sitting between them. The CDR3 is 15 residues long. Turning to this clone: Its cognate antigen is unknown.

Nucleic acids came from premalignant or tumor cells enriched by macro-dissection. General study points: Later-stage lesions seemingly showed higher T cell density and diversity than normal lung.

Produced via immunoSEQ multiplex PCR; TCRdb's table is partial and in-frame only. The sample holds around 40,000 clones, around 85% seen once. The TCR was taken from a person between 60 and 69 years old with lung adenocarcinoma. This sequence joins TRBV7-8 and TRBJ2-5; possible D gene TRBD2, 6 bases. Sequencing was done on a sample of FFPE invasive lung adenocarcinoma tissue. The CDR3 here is CASSLRFGGAETQYF. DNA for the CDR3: TGTGCCAGCAGCTTACGCTTCGGGGGAGCGGAGACCCAGTACTTC. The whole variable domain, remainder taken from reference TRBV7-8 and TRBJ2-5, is GAGVSQSPRYKVAKRGQDVALRCDPISGHVSLFWYQQALGQGPEFLTYFQNEAQLDKSGLPSDRFFAERPEGSVSTLKIQRTQQEDSAVYLCASSLRFGGAETQYFGPGTRLLVL.